The clone carrying this T cell receptor gamma chain was found many times. The antigen remains undetermined. At one end the junction does not follow the germline gene, possibly because of a read error. Flow sorting of PBMC yielded separate Vgamma9/Vdelta2+ and Vdelta2-negative gammadelta T cell populations for bulk repertoire analysis. This entry comes from a study of γδ T cells in repeated Plasmodium falciparum infection. Across the study: Malaria-naive adults were infected with P. falciparum NF54 four times over roughly 590 days. Regarding the study as a whole: Repeated controlled infections reportedly drove waves of new clonotype selection in Vdelta2-negative, mostly Vdelta1+, gammadelta repertoires.

TRG and TRD sequences were obtained from every sorted gammadelta sample. TCRdb re-called the multiplex PCR reads using CATT. This sample has approximately 26,000 gamma-chain clones; about 2.9% occur once, and the top ten carry around a third. The CDR3 contains 13 residues. Germline CDR1 and CDR2: GITISATS and ISYDGTV (reference sequence). Source material: gamma-delta T cells from blood. The TCR was taken from a pool of human donors (malaria-infected and uninfected, not separated). The chain combines TRGV9 with TRGJ1 or TRGJ2. The CDR3, as DNA: TGTGCCTTGTGGGAGGGGAATTTTTATAAGAAACTCTTT. Amino acids: CALWEGNFYKKLF.